The 10 T cell receptor beta chains reported below all come from one sample, sequenced in a study of blood T cell repertoires in COVID-19. This table comes from immunoSEQ multiplex PCR, and its TCRdb copy is limited to in-frame clones, with some not included. The sample holds about 260,000 clones, about 85% seen once. The sample taken for sequencing was peripheral blood. The receptor set was obtained from a man in his 60s who had recovered from COVID-19.

The chain combines TRBV2 with TRBJ2-7; 12 bases are shared with TRBD2. The CDR3 sequence is 12 residues long. In germline, CDR1 is SNHLY, CDR2 FYNNEI. Unmatched junction bases numbered 4, after V lost 10 bases and J lost 6 bases. The CDR3 loop is CATGLAGREQYF. In nucleotides, the CDR3 is TGTGCCACGGGACTAGCGGGTCGCGAGCAGTACTTC.

The chain combines TRBV2 with TRBJ1-1; 11 nucleotides align to TRBD1. Germline V gene sequence: CDR1 SNHLY, CDR2 FYNNEI. Trimming cost V 7 bases and J 4 bases; bases outside gene matches: 5. CDR3 length equals 14 residues. CDR3: CASTGQGAGTEAFF. In nucleotides, the CDR3 is TGTGCCAGCACTGGACAGGGGGCGGGCACTGAAGCTTTCTTT.

The rearrangement joins TRBV24-1 to TRBJ2-2, with 8 bases aligning to TRBD2. This CDR3 has 15 residues. The V and J ends lost 4 bases and 2 bases, in that order; junction bases with no gene match: 2. Germline V gene lookup returns CDR1 KGHDR and CDR2 SFDVKD. This CDR3 reads CATSETSVNTGELFF. CDR3 DNA: TGTGCCACCAGTGAGACTAGCGTTAACACCGGGGAGCTGTTTTTT.

J is TRBJ1-6 and V is TRBV9; D call uncertain. The V end was cut by 0 bases, the J end by 10 bases, with 17 bases between. Germline-derived CDR1 and CDR2 are SGDLS and YYNGEE. The CDR3 consists of 16 residues. The CDR3 sequence is CASSVGEVRSSSPLHF. The DNA for the CDR3 is TGTGCCAGCAGCGTAGGGGAGGTCCGAAGTAGCTCACCCCTCCACTTT.

The V call is TRBV19, the J call TRBJ2-3; maybe TRBD2 (6 bases). Germline V gene data show CDR1 as LNHDA and CDR2 as SQIVND (reference sequence). The V and J ends lost 9 bases and 6 bases respectively, with 13 bases between them. This CDR3 is built from 12 residues. The DNA of the CDR3 is TGTGCCAGGTCGACTAGTACGGATACGCAGTATTTT. As protein: CARSTSTDTQYF.

Only a few counts were recorded for this clone. The chain has TRBV5-1 and TRBJ1-3; D not resolved. CDR1 and CDR2 from the germline V gene are SGHRS and YFSETQ. This CDR3 has 10 amino acids. Deletions cut 5 bases from V and 5 bases from J, with 2 bases between. The CDR3 DNA is TGCGCCAGCAGTAGAAACACCATATATTTT. Its protein is CASSRNTIYF. Variable domain in full (rest from reference TRBV5-1 and TRBJ1-3): KAGVTQTPRYLIKTRGQQVTLSCSPISGHRSVSWYQQTPGQGLQFLFEYFSETQRNKGNFPGRFSGRQFSNSRSEMNVSTLELGDSALYLCASSRNTIYFGEGSWLTVV.

This chain uses TRBV9 with TRBJ1-2; D unclear. The CDR3 spans 14 residues. CDR1 is SGDLS, CDR2 YYNGEE, per germline. V lost 6 bases and J 8 bases, leaving 20 bases between the germline ends. The DNA of the CDR3 is TGTGCCAGCACCTTGGACTCTTCAACCGGGGGCTACACCTTC. Amino acid sequence: CASTLDSSTGGYTF. Supplemented by reference TRBV9 and TRBJ1-2, the full variable domain reads DSGVTQTPKHLITATGQRVTLRCSPRSGDLSVYWYQQSLDQGLQFLIQYYNGEERAKGNILERFSAQQFPDLHSELNLSSLELGDSALYFCASTLDSSTGGYTFGSGTRLTVV.

As regards this clone: The sample holds other DNA sequences that translate to the same CDR3. The genes are TRBV4-2 and TRBJ1-3, with 7 nucleotides matching TRBD1. Unmatched junction bases numbered 3, after V lost 4 bases and J lost 0 bases. The CDR3 is made up of 15 amino acids. CDR1 and CDR2 (germline): LGHNA, YNFKEQ. CDR3 sequence: CASSRGTDSGNTIYF. The CDR3, as DNA: TGTGCCAGCAGCCGGGGGACAGACTCTGGAAACACCATATATTTT.

The chain couples TRBV9 to TRBJ2-5; 9 bases fit TRBD2. CDR1 SGDLS and CDR2 YYNGEE come from the germline V gene. This CDR3 has 15 amino acids. Losses at the gene ends were 3 bases for V and 5 bases for J; bases not matched to a gene: 8. CDR3 coding DNA: TGTGCCAGCAGCGGCCGGCGGGGGGGCCGCGAGACCCAGTACTTC. Translation gives CASSGRRGGRETQYF. The full variable domain, with the rest looked up from reference TRBV9 and TRBJ2-5, is DSGVTQTPKHLITATGQRVTLRCSPRSGDLSVYWYQQSLDQGLQFLIQYYNGEERAKGNILERFSAQQFPDLHSELNLSSLELGDSALYFCASSGRRGGRETQYFGPGTRLLVL.

V is TRBV25-1 and J is TRBJ1-2, with D unresolved. Germline-derived CDR1 and CDR2 are MGHDK and SYGVNS. V was pared by 1 base and J by 3 bases, with 6 bases between. The CDR3 runs 13 residues. The CDR3 DNA reads as TGTGCCAGCAGTGAATCGACATACTATGGCTACACCTTC. Translating it yields CASSESTYYGYTF.